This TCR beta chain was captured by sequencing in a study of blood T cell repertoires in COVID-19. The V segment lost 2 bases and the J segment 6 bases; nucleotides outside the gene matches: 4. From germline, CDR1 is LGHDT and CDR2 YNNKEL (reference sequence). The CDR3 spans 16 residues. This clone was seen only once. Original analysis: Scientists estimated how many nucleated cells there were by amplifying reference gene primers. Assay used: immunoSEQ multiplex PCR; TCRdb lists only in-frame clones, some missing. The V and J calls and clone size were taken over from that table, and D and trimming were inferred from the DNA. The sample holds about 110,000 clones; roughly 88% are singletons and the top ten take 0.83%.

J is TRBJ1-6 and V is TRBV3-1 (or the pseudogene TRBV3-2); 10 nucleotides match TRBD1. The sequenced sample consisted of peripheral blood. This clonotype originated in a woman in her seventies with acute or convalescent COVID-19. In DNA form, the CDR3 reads TGTGCCAGCAGCCAAAGGACAGGGGGTGGTAATTCACCCCTCCACTTT. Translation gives CASSQRTGGGNSPLHF.